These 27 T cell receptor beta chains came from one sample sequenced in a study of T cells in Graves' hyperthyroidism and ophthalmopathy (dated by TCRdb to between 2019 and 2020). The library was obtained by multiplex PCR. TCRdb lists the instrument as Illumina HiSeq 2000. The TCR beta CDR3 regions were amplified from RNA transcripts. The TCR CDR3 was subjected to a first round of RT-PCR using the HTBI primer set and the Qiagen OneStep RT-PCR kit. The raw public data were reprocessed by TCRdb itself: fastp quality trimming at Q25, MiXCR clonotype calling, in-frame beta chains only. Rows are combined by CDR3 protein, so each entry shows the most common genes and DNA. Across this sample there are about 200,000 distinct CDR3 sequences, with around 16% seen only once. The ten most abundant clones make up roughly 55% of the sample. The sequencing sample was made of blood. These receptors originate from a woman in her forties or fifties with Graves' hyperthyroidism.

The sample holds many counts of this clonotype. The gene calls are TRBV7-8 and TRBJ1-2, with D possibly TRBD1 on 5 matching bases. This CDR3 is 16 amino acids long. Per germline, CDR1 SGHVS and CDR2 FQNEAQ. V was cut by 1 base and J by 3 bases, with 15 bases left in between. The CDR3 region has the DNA TGTGCCAGCAGCTTAGGTGGAGGGGCTCACTACTATGGCTACACCTTC. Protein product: CASSLGGGAHYYGYTF.

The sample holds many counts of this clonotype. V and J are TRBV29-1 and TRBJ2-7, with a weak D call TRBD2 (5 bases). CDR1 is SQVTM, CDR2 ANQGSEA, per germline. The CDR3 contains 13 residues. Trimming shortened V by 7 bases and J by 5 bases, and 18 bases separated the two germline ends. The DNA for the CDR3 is TGCAGCGCGAAGGCCCCGGGGAGTCACGAGCAGTACTTC. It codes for CSAKAPGSHEQYF.

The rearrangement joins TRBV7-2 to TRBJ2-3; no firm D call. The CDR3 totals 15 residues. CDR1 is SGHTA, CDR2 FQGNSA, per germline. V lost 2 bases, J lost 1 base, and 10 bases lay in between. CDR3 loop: CASSLHRSRTDTQYF. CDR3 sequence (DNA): TGTGCCAGCAGCTTACATCGGAGCCGCACAGATACGCAGTATTTT.

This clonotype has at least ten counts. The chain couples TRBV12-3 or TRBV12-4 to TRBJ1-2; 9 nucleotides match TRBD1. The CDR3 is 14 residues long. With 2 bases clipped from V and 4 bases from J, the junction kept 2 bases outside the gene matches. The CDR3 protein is CASSLTGGAYGYTF. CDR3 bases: TGTGCCAGCAGTTTAACAGGGGGCGCCTATGGCTACACCTTC.

The DNA of the CDR3 is TGCAGCGTCACCGGGACAGGGATCGAGCAGTACTTC. This codes for CSVTGTGIEQYF. This chain uses TRBV29-1 with TRBJ2-7; 9 bases match TRBD1. This CDR3 region has 12 residues. Germline assignment: CDR1 SQVTM and CDR2 ANQGSEA. V was clipped by 6 bases and J by 6 bases; unmatched bases: 6.

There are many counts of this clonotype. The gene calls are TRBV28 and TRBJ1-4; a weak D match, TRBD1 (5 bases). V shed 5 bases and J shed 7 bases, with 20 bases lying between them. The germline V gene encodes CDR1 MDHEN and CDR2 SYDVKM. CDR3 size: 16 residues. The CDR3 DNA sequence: TGTGCCAGCAGTATACTCGGGGGAGTAGGACTTGAAAAACTGTTTTTT. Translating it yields CASSILGGVGLEKLFF.

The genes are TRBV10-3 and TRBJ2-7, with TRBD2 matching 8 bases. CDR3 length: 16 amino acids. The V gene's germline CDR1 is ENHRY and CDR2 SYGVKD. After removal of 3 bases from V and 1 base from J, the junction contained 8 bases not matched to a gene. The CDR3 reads CAISDASGHNSYEQYF. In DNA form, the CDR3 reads TGTGCCATCAGTGACGCTAGCGGGCATAATTCCTACGAGCAGTACTTC.

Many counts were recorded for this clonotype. CDR3: CASSSYIQPRRDRSYEQYF. The CDR3 DNA sequence: TGTGCCAGCAGCTCTTATATACAACCCCGCCGGGACAGGTCCTACGAGCAGTACTTC. The V and J genes are TRBV7-3 and TRBJ2-7, with 8 bases identical to TRBD1. Losses at the gene ends were 4 bases for V and 1 base for J; bases not matched to a gene: 18. Germline V gene sequence: CDR1 SGHTA, CDR2 FQGTGA. The CDR3 contains 19 residues.

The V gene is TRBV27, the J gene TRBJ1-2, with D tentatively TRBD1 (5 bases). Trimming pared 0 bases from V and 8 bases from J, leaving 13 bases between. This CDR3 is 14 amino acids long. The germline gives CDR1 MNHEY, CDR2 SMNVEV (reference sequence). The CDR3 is CASSLSGAMLGYTF. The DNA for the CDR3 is TGTGCCAGCAGTTTATCAGGGGCCATGCTAGGCTACACCTTC.

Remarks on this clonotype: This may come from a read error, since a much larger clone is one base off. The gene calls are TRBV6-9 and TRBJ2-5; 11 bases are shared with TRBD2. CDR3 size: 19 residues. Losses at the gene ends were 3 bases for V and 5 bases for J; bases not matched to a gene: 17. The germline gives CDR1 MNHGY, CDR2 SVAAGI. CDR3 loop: CASSYERESLAGVDETQYF. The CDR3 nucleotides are TGTGCCAGCAGTTACGAAAGAGAATCACTAGCGGGAGTAGACGAGACCCAGTACTTC.

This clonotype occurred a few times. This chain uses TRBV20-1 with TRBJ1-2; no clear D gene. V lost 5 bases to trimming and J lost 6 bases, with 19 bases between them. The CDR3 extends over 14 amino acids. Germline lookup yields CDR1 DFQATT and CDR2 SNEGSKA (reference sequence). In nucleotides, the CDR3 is TGCAGTGCTTTTACCGGGCCCGGGGTTGATGGCTACACCTTC. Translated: CSAFTGPGVDGYTF.

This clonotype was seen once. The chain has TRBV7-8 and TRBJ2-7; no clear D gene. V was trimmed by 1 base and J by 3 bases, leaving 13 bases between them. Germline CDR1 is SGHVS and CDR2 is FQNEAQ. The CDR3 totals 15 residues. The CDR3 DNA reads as TGTGCCAGCAGCTTAGTTGTAGGGTCGGACTACGAGCAGTACTTC. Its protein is CASSLVVGSDYEQYF.

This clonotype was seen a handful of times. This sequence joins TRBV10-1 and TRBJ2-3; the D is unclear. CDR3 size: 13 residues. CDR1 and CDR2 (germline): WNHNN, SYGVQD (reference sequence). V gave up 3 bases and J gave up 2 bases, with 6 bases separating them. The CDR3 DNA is TGCGCCAGCAGTGATCGGATCACAGATACGCAGTATTTT. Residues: CASSDRITDTQYF.

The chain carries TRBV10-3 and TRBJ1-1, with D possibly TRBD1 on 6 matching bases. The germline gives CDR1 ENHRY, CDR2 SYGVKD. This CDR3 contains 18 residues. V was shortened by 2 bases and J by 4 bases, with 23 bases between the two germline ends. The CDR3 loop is CAISESARGQGKVTEAFF. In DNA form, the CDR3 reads TGTGCCATCAGTGAGAGTGCCCGCGGCCAGGGGAAGGTCACTGAAGCTTTCTTT.

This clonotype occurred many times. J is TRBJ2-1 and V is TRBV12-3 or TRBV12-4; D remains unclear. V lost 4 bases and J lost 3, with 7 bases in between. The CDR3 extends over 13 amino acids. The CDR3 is CASSYPDYNEQFF. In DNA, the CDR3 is TGTGCCAGCAGTTACCCGGACTACAATGAGCAGTTCTTC.

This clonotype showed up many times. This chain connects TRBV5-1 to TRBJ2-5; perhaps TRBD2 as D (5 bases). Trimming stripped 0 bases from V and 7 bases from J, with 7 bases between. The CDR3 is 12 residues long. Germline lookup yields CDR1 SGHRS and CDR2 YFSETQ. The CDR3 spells CASSLEGRTQYF. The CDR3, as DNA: TGCGCCAGCAGCTTGGAAGGGAGGACCCAGTACTTC.

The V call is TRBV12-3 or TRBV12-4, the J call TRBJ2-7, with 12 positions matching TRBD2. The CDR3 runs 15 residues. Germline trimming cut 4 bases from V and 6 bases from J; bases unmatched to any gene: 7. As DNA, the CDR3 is TGTGCCAGCAGTTCCGGACTAGCGGGAAATGGCGAGCAGTACTTC. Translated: CASSSGLAGNGEQYF.

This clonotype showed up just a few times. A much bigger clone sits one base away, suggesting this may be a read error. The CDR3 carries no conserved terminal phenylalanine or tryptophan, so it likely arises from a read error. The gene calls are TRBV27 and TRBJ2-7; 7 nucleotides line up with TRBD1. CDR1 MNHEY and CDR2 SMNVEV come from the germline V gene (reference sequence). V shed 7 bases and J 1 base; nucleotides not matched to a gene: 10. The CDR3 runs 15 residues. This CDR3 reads CASTQDRSFSYEQYL. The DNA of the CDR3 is TGTGCCAGCACCCAGGACAGGTCCTTTTCCTACGAGCAGTACCTC.

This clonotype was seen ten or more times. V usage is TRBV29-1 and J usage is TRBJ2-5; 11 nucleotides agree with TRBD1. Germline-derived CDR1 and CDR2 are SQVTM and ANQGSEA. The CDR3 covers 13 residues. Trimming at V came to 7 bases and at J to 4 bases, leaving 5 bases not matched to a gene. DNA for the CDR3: TGCAGCGCCCCGGGGACAGGGGGAGAGACCCAGTACTTC. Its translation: CSAPGTGGETQYF.

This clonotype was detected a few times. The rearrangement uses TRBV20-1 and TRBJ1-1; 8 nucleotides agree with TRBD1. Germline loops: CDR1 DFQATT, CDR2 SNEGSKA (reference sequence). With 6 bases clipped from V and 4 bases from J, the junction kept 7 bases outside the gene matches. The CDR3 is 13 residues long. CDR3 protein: CSAKRQGSTEAFF. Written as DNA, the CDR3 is TGCAGTGCAAAAAGACAGGGGTCCACTGAAGCTTTCTTT.

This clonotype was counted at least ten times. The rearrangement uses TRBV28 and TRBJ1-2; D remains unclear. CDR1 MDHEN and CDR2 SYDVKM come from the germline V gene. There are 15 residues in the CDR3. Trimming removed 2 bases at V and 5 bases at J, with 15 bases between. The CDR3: CASSLRGRVSYGYTF. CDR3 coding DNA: TGTGCCAGCAGTTTAAGAGGGAGAGTCTCATATGGCTACACCTTC.

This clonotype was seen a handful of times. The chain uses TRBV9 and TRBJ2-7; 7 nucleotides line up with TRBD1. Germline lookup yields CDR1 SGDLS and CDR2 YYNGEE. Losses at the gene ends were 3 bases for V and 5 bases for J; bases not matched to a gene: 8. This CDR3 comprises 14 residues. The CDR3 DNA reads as TGTGCCAGCAGCGCAGACCCAGGGGGTGACGAGCAGTACTTC. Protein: CASSADPGGDEQYF. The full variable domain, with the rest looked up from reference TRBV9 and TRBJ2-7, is DSGVTQTPKHLITATGQRVTLRCSPRSGDLSVYWYQQSLDQGLQFLIQYYNGEERAKGNILERFSAQQFPDLHSELNLSSLELGDSALYFCASSADPGGDEQYFGPGTRLTVT.

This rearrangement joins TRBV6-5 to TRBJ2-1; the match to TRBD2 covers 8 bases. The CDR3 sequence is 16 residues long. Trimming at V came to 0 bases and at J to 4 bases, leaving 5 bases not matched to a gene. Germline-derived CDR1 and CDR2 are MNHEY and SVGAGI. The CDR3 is CASSYSLAEKYNEQFF. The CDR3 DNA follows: TGTGCCAGCAGTTACTCACTAGCGGAGAAGTACAATGAGCAGTTCTTC.

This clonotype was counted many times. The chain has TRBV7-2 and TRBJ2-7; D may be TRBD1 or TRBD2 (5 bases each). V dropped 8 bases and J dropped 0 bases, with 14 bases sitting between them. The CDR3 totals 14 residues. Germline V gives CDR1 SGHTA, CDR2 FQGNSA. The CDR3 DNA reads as TGTGCCAGCGGGGCGGGCCTCAGCTCCTACGAGCAGTACTTC. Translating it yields CASGAGLSSYEQYF. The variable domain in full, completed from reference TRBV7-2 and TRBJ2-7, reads GAGVSQSPSNKVTEKGKDVELRCDPISGHTALYWYRQSLGQGLEFLIYFQGNSAPDKSGLPSDRFSAERTGGSVSTLTIQRTQQEDSAVYLCASGAGLSSYEQYFGPGTRLTVT.

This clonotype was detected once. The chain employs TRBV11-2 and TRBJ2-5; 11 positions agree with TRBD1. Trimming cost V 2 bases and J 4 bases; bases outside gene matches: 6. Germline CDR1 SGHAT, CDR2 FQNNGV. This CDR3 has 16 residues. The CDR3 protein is CASSLNSDRGRETQYF. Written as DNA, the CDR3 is TGTGCCAGCAGCTTAAATTCGGACAGGGGGCGAGAGACCCAGTACTTC.

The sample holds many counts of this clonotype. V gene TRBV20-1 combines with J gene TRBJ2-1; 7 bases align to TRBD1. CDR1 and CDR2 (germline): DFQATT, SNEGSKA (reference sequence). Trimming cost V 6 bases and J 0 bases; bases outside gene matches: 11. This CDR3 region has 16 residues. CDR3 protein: CSAQNTGESSYNEQFF. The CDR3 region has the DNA TGCAGTGCCCAAAACACAGGGGAAAGCTCCTACAATGAGCAGTTCTTC.

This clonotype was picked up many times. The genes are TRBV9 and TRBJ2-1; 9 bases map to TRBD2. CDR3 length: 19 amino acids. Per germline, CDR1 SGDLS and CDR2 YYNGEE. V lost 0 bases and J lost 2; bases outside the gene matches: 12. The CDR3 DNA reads TGTGCCAGCAGCGTAGATGCAGGCGGGAGGGCCTCCCCCTACAATGAGCAGTTCTTC. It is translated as CASSVDAGGRASPYNEQFF. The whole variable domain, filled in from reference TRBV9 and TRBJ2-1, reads DSGVTQTPKHLITATGQRVTLRCSPRSGDLSVYWYQQSLDQGLQFLIQYYNGEERAKGNILERFSAQQFPDLHSELNLSSLELGDSALYFCASSVDAGGRASPYNEQFFGPGTRLTVL.